This T cell receptor beta chain was documented in a study of blood T cell repertoires in COVID-19. TCRdb's table, derived via immunoSEQ multiplex PCR, lists solely in-frame clones and lacks some. Here the sample spans over 65,000 clones, 75% to 90% being singletons. The V gene lost 4 bases and the J gene lost 5 bases, with 18 bases spanning the gap. This CDR3 has 15 amino acids. Germline values: CDR1 SGHNT, CDR2 YYREEE (reference sequence). This sequence was found in a man at least 80 years old with COVID-19, enrolled during active disease. The source material was peripheral blood. The gene calls are TRBV5-4 and TRBJ1-2; D ambiguous. CDR3 region: CASSRERAGQYGYTF. The CDR3 DNA reads TGTGCCAGCAGCCGGGAGAGGGCAGGTCAATATGGCTACACCTTC.